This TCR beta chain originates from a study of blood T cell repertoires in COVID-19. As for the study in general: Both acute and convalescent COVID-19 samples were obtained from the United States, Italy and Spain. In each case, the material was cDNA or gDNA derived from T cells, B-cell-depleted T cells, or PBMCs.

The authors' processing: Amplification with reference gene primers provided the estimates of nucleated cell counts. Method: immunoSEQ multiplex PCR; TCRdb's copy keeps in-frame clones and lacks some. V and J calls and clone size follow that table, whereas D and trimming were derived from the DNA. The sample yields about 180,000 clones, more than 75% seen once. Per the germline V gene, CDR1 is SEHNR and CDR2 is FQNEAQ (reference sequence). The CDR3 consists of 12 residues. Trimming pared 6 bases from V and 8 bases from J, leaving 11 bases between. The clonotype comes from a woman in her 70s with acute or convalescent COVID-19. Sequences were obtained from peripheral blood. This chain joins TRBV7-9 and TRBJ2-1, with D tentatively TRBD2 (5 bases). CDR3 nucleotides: TGTGCCAGCAGGAGGGCTATGGATGAGCAGTTCTTC. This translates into CASRRAMDEQFF. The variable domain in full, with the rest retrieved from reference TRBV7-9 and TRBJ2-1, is DTGVSQNPRHKITKRGQNVTFRCDPISEHNRLYWYRQTLGQGPEFLTYFQNEAQLEKSRLLSDRFSAERPKGSFSTLEIQRTEQGDSAMYLCASRRAMDEQFFGPGTRLTVL.